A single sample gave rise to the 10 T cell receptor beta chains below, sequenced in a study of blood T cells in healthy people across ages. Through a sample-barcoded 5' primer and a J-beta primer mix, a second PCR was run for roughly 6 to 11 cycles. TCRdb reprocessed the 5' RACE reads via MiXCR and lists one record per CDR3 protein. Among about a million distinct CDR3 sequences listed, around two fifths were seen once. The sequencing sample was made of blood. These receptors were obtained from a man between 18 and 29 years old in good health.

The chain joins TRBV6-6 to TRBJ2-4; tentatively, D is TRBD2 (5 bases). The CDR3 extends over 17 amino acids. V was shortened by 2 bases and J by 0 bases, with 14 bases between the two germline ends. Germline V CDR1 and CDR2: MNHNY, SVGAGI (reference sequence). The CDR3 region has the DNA TGTGCCAGCAGTTACGAGGACTCCCGAATAGCCAAAAACATTCAGTACTTC. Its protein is CASSYEDSRIAKNIQYF.

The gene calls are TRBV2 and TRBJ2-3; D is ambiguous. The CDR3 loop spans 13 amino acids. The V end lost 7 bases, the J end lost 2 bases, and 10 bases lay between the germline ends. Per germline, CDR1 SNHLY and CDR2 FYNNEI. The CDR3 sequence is CASTTRHTDTQYF. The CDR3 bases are TGTGCCAGCACCACGCGTCACACAGATACGCAGTATTTT.

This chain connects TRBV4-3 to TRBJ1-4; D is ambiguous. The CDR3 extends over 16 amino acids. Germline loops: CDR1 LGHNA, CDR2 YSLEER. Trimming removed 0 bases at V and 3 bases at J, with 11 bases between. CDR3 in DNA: TGCGCCAGCAGCCAAGATCGGGCAGGTTCTAATGAAAAACTGTTTTTT. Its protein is CASSQDRAGSNEKLFF.

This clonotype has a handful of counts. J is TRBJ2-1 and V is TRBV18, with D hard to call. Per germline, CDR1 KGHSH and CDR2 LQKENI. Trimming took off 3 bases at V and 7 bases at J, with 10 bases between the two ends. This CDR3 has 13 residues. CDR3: CASSPSEENEQFF. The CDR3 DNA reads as TGTGCCAGCTCACCGTCAGAGGAGAATGAGCAGTTCTTC.

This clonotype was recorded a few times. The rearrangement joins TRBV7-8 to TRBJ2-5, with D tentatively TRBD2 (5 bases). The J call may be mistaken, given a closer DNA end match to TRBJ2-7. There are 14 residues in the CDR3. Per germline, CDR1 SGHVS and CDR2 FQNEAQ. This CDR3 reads CASSSEEHPYEQYF. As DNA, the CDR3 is TGTGCCAGCAGCTCGGAGGAACACCCCTACGAGCAGTACTTC.

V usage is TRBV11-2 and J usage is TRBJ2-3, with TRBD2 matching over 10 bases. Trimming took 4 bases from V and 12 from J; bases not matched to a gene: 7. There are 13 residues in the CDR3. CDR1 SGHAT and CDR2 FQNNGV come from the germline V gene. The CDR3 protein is CASSSGAGGPQYF. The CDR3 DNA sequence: TGTGCCAGCAGCTCAGGAGCGGGGGGGCCCCAGTATTTT.

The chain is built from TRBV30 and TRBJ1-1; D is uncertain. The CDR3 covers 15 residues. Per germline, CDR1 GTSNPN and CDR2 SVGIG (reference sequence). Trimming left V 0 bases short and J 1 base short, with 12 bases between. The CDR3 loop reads CAWSVSLHGNTEAFF. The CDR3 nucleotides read TGTGCCTGGAGTGTCTCTCTTCATGGGAACACTGAAGCTTTCTTT. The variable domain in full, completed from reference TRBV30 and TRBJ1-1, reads SQTIHQWPATLVQPVGSPLSLECTVEGTSNPNLYWYRQAAGRGLQLLFYSVGIGQISSEVPQNLSASRPQDRQFILSSKKLLLSDSGFYLCAWSVSLHGNTEAFFGQGTRLTVV.

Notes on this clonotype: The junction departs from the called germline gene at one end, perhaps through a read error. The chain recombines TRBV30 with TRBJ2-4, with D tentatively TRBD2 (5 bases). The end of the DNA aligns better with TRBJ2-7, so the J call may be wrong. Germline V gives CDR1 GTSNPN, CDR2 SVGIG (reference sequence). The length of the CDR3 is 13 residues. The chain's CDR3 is CTWSVPGIYEQYF. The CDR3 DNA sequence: TGTACCTGGAGTGTTCCGGGAATCTACGAGCAGTACTTC.

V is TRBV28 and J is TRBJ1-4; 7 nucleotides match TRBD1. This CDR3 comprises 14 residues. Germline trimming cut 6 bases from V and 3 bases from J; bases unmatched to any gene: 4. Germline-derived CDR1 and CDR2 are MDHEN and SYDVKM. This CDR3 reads CASRAGTANEKLFF. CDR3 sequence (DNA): TGTGCCAGCAGAGCCGGGACAGCTAATGAAAAACTGTTTTTT.

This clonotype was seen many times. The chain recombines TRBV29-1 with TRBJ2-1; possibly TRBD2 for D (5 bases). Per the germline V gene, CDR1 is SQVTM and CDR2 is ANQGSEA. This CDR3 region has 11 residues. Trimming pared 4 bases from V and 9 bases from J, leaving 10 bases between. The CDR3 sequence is CSVAGEGEQFF. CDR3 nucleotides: TGCAGCGTTGCAGGTGAGGGTGAGCAGTTCTTC.